This T cell receptor (beta chain) came from a study of cytomegalovirus exposure and HLA in healthy donors. J was trimmed by 5 bases and V by 5 bases; bases with no gene match: 7. CDR3 length equals 14 residues. Germline V CDR1 and CDR2: SGHVS, FQNEAQ. Overall study findings and caveats: The tendency of first-cohort TCR clusters to co-occur in the 120 or so validation repertoires was the finding of a later analysis. Some 150 TCR beta chains were listed as cytomegalovirus-associated.

With regard to this clone: Its antigen is not known.

Sequencing was performed with immunoSEQ multiplex PCR; in TCRdb, only in-frame clones are kept and a portion is missing. Of 100,000 to 120,000 clones in the sample, roughly nine tenths were seen once. The chain combines TRBV7-8 with TRBJ1-2; 8 positions agree with TRBD1. The source of this sequence is a woman between 18 and 29 years old in good health and CMV-seronegative. What was sequenced was PBMCs. CDR3 amino acids: CASSPGTGRYGYTF. The CDR3 bases are TGTGCCAGCAGCCCCGGGACAGGTCGTTATGGCTACACCTTC.